The clone carrying this T cell receptor beta chain was counted between two and nine times. TCRdb fed the 5' RACE reads into MiXCR, producing one record per CDR3 protein. The table records tens of thousands of distinct CDR3 sequences, 20% to 25% of them present only once. The sample originates from a study of early T cells in non-severe SARS-CoV-2 infection. Trimming took 0 bases from V and 4 from J, leaving 16 bases between them. Per germline, CDR1 SGHRS and CDR2 YFSETQ. CDR3 size: 16 residues. The V gene is TRBV5-1, the J gene TRBJ2-5; perhaps TRBD2 as D (5 bases). The sequence came from an adult who was a healthcare worker with PCR-confirmed SARS-CoV-2 infection or an uninfected control (not recorded which). The sample consisted of whole blood, taken at baseline. This CDR3 reads CASSLARRVRRETQYF. In DNA, the CDR3 is TGCGCCAGCAGCTTGGCTCGGCGGGTTCGACGAGAGACCCAGTACTTC.